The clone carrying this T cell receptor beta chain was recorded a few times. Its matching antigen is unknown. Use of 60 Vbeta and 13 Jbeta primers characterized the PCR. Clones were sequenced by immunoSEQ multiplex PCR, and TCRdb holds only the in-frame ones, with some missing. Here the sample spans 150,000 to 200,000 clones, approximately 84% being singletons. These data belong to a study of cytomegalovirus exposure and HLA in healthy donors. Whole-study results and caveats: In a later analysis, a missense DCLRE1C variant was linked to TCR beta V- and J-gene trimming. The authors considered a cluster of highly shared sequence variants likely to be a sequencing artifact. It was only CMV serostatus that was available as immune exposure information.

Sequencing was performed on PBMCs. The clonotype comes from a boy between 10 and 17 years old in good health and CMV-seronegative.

CDR3 region: CASSLVTGQQYF. As DNA, the CDR3 is TGTGCCAGCAGCTTGGTAACAGGGCAGCAGTACTTC. The chain uses TRBV5-5 and TRBJ2-7; a weak D match, TRBD1 (6 bases). The CDR3 runs to 12 residues. Per the germline V gene, CDR1 is SGHKS and CDR2 is YYEKEE (reference sequence). Between the trimmed V and J ends, which lost 0 bases and 8 bases, there was a span of 9 bases.